The rows below give T cell receptor beta chains drawn from one sample of a study of graft-versus-host responses after intestinal transplantation. Measured with immunoSEQ multiplex PCR; TCRdb has only the in-frame clones, and not every one. The table lists 40,000 or so clones, under 85% of them singletons, with 3.5% in the top ten. The material sequenced was PBMCs, taken less than 1,400 days after transplant. The receptors derive from a human patient who received an intestinal transplant, so some T cells may come from the graft donor. Both conserved end residues are part of each CDR3. The order of the fields is V gene, clone size, D gene, J gene, CDR3 protein, CDR3 DNA. D genes are given only for firm matches. The size entry is marked missing in some rows and otherwise reads once, few, many or a size class.

v_gene: TRBV5-1; abundance: few; d_gene: TRBD1; j_gene: TRBJ2-7; CDR3aa: CASSLQGAYEQYF; CDR3nt: TGCGCCAGCAGCTTGCAGGGGGCCTACGAGCAGTACTTC
v_gene: TRBV5-6; abundance: .; d_gene: .; j_gene: TRBJ1-5; CDR3aa: CASSLLGSNQPQHF; CDR3nt: TGTGCCAGCAGCTTGTTGGGGAGCAATCAGCCCCAGCATTTT
v_gene: TRBV5-1; abundance: .; d_gene: TRBD1; j_gene: TRBJ2-1; CDR3aa: CASSLAGTGRRNEQFF; CDR3nt: TGCGCCAGCAGCTTGGCCGGGACAGGGCGCCGAAATGAGCAGTTCTTC
v_gene: TRBV2; abundance: .; d_gene: .; j_gene: TRBJ2-5; CDR3aa: CASRVLGEETQYF; CDR3nt: TGTGCCAGCAGGGTACTAGGTGAAGAGACCCAGTACTTC
v_gene: TRBV6-4; abundance: few; d_gene: .; j_gene: TRBJ1-2; CDR3aa: CASNDPGTGYTF; CDR3nt: TGTGCCAGCAACGATCCGGGCACCGGCTACACCTTC
v_gene: TRBV27; abundance: .; d_gene: TRBD2; j_gene: TRBJ2-5; CDR3aa: CASRAGRPQETQYF; CDR3nt: TGTGCCAGCAGAGCGGGGCGTCCCCAAGAGACCCAGTACTTC
v_gene: TRBV19; abundance: .; d_gene: .; j_gene: TRBJ1-5; CDR3aa: CASSPQLYSNQPQHF; CDR3nt: TGTGCCAGTAGTCCTCAGCTCTATAGCAATCAGCCCCAGCATTTT
v_gene: TRBV27; abundance: .; d_gene: TRBD1; j_gene: TRBJ2-1; CDR3aa: CASSLGTGQGYANEQFF; CDR3nt: TGTGCCAGCAGTTTAGGGACGGGACAGGGTTATGCTAATGAGCAGTTCTTC
v_gene: TRBV6-5; abundance: .; d_gene: TRBD2; j_gene: TRBJ2-7; CDR3aa: CASSSTSGPGQYF; CDR3nt: TGTGCCAGCAGTTCCACTAGCGGCCCGGGGCAGTACTTC
v_gene: TRBV4-1; abundance: .; d_gene: .; j_gene: TRBJ1-2; CDR3aa: CASSQGGFYGYTF; CDR3nt: TGCGCCAGCAGCCAAGGAGGATTCTATGGCTACACCTTC
v_gene: TRBV27; abundance: .; d_gene: .; j_gene: TRBJ1-5; CDR3aa: CASSPRAGQPQHF; CDR3nt: TGTGCCAGCAGTCCACGGGCGGGTCAGCCCCAGCATTTT
v_gene: TRBV9; abundance: .; d_gene: TRBD1; j_gene: TRBJ2-5; CDR3aa: CASSVDGTGQETQYF; CDR3nt: TGTGCCAGCAGCGTAGACGGGACAGGGCAAGAGACCCAGTACTTC
v_gene: TRBV2; abundance: .; d_gene: TRBD1; j_gene: TRBJ2-3; CDR3aa: CASSVRDRRFTDTQYF; CDR3nt: TGTGCCAGCAGTGTTAGGGACAGGAGATTCACAGATACGCAGTATTTT
v_gene: TRBV6-6; abundance: .; d_gene: .; j_gene: TRBJ1-1; CDR3aa: CASTQLNTEAFF; CDR3nt: TGTGCCAGCACCCAATTGAACACTGAAGCTTTCTTT
v_gene: TRBV30; abundance: .; d_gene: .; j_gene: TRBJ1-6; CDR3aa: CAWSPYNSPLHF; CDR3nt: TGTGCCTGGAGTCCTTATAATTCACCCCTCCACTTT
v_gene: TRBV5-1; abundance: .; d_gene: TRBD1; j_gene: TRBJ1-1; CDR3aa: CASSPGTANTEAFF; CDR3nt: TGCGCCAGCAGCCCTGGGACAGCGAACACTGAAGCTTTCTTT
v_gene: TRBV28; abundance: .; d_gene: TRBD2; j_gene: TRBJ2-7; CDR3aa: CASISMGLGIGYEQYF; CDR3nt: TGTGCCAGCATTTCCATGGGACTAGGGATCGGTTACGAGCAGTACTTC
v_gene: TRBV2; abundance: .; d_gene: .; j_gene: TRBJ1-4; CDR3aa: CASSATVATNEKLFF; CDR3nt: TGTGCCAGCAGTGCGACCGTCGCAACTAATGAAAAACTGTTTTTT
v_gene: TRBV6-1; abundance: .; d_gene: TRBD1; j_gene: TRBJ1-2; CDR3aa: CASRERTGIDGYTF; CDR3nt: TGTGCCAGCAGAGAAAGGACAGGGATCGATGGCTACACCTTC
v_gene: TRBV7-7; abundance: .; d_gene: .; j_gene: TRBJ2-2; CDR3aa: CASSLLASTGELFF; CDR3nt: TGTGCTAGCAGCTTACTAGCATCCACCGGGGAGCTGTTTTTT
v_gene: TRBV19; abundance: .; d_gene: .; j_gene: TRBJ2-7; CDR3aa: CASSIPGGYEQYF; CDR3nt: TGTGCCAGTAGTATCCCTGGCGGCTACGAGCAGTACTTC
v_gene: TRBV9; abundance: .; d_gene: .; j_gene: TRBJ1-2; CDR3aa: CASTQQGGYGYTF; CDR3nt: TGTGCCAGCACCCAACAGGGAGGCTATGGCTACACCTTC
v_gene: TRBV6-1; abundance: .; d_gene: .; j_gene: TRBJ1-4; CDR3aa: CASKAEYATNEKLFF; CDR3nt: TGTGCCAGCAAGGCGGAATATGCAACTAATGAAAAACTGTTTTTT
v_gene: TRBV28; abundance: .; d_gene: TRBD2; j_gene: TRBJ2-2; CDR3aa: CASSVNSGSPNTGELFF; CDR3nt: TGTGCCAGCAGTGTAAATAGCGGGTCCCCGAACACCGGGGAGCTGTTTTTT
v_gene: TRBV7-8; abundance: few; d_gene: TRBD1; j_gene: TRBJ2-2; CDR3aa: CASSPSGTGGANTGELFF; CDR3nt: TGTGCCAGCAGCCCCTCGGGGACAGGGGGCGCAAACACCGGGGAGCTGTTTTTT
v_gene: TRBV21-1; abundance: .; d_gene: .; j_gene: TRBJ2-5; CDR3aa: CASSSRQGALGQLETQYF; CDR3nt: TGTGCCAGCAGCAGCAGACAGGGCGCCCTAGGGCAATTAGAGACCCAGTACTTC
v_gene: TRBV10-2; abundance: .; d_gene: .; j_gene: TRBJ2-1; CDR3aa: CASSDRGGNEQFF; CDR3nt: TGCGCCAGCAGTGATCGGGGAGGCAATGAGCAGTTCTTC
v_gene: TRBV28; abundance: .; d_gene: .; j_gene: TRBJ1-1; CDR3aa: CASSLRESEAFF; CDR3nt: TGTGCCAGCAGTTTAAGGGAATCTGAAGCTTTCTTT
v_gene: TRBV9; abundance: .; d_gene: .; j_gene: TRBJ1-6; CDR3aa: CASSVEGTRNSPLHF; CDR3nt: TGTGCCAGCAGCGTAGAGGGGACGAGGAATTCACCCCTCCACTTT
v_gene: TRBV11-2; abundance: .; d_gene: .; j_gene: TRBJ1-3; CDR3aa: CASSLAGSGNTIYF; CDR3nt: TGTGCCAGCAGCTTAGCAGGGTCTGGAAACACCATATATTTT
v_gene: TRBV7-3; abundance: .; d_gene: .; j_gene: TRBJ2-1; CDR3aa: CASSLDDSNNEQFF; CDR3nt: TGTGCCAGCAGCTTAGACGACAGCAACAATGAGCAGTTCTTC
v_gene: TRBV23-1; abundance: .; d_gene: .; j_gene: TRBJ2-3; CDR3aa: CASTENRQSSTDTQYF; CDR3nt: TGCGCCAGCACCGAAAACCGACAGTCTAGCACAGATACGCAGTATTTT
v_gene: TRBV28; abundance: .; d_gene: TRBD2; j_gene: TRBJ2-5; CDR3aa: CASSPAGGSGGVVTQYF; CDR3nt: TGTGCCAGCAGTCCCGCCGGGGGTAGCGGGGGTGTTGTGACCCAGTACTTC
v_gene: TRBV2; abundance: .; d_gene: TRBD1; j_gene: TRBJ2-5; CDR3aa: CASSQDRGLGTQYF; CDR3nt: TGTGCCAGCAGTCAGGACAGGGGGCTTGGGACCCAGTACTTC
v_gene: TRBV11-3; abundance: .; d_gene: TRBD2; j_gene: TRBJ2-3; CDR3aa: CASSDRLASTDTQYF; CDR3nt: TGTGCCAGCAGCGACCGACTAGCTAGCACAGATACGCAGTATTTT
v_gene: TRBV6-6; abundance: .; d_gene: TRBD1; j_gene: TRBJ2-7; CDR3aa: CASSPGTEFYEQYF; CDR3nt: TGTGCCAGCAGTCCCGGGACAGAGTTCTACGAGCAGTACTTC
v_gene: TRBV10-3; abundance: .; d_gene: TRBD2; j_gene: TRBJ2-5; CDR3aa: CAISESGGGHQETQYF; CDR3nt: TGTGCCATCAGTGAGTCCGGGGGAGGGCACCAAGAGACCCAGTACTTC
v_gene: TRBV29-1; abundance: .; d_gene: .; j_gene: TRBJ2-7; CDR3aa: CSVGRGAYEQYF; CDR3nt: TGCAGCGTAGGCAGGGGAGCCTACGAGCAGTACTTC
v_gene: TRBV6-4; abundance: .; d_gene: .; j_gene: TRBJ2-3; CDR3aa: CASSGQAGSSTDTQYF; CDR3nt: TGTGCCAGCAGTGGGCAAGCGGGCTCTAGCACAGATACGCAGTATTTT
v_gene: TRBV7-2; abundance: .; d_gene: .; j_gene: TRBJ1-5; CDR3aa: CASSLYRGAGQPQHF; CDR3nt: TGTGCCAGCAGCTTATACCGGGGGGCAGGTCAGCCCCAGCATTTT
v_gene: TRBV7-8; abundance: .; d_gene: .; j_gene: TRBJ2-6; CDR3aa: CASSFYSSQGGANVLTF; CDR3nt: TGTGCCAGCAGCTTCTATTCGTCTCAGGGAGGGGCCAACGTCCTGACTTTC
v_gene: TRBV6-1; abundance: .; d_gene: TRBD1; j_gene: TRBJ1-5; CDR3aa: CASSVGTGHQPQHF; CDR3nt: TGTGCCAGCAGTGTGGGGACAGGGCACCAGCCCCAGCATTTT
v_gene: TRBV6-6; abundance: .; d_gene: .; j_gene: TRBJ2-4; CDR3aa: CASSYSENIQYF; CDR3nt: TGTGCCAGCAGTTACTCGGAGAACATTCAGTACTTC
v_gene: TRBV4-2; abundance: .; d_gene: .; j_gene: TRBJ2-7; CDR3aa: CASSQDRGYEQYF; CDR3nt: TGTGCCAGCAGCCAAGACCGGGGGTACGAGCAGTACTTC
v_gene: TRBV28; abundance: .; d_gene: .; j_gene: TRBJ2-2; CDR3aa: CASSLGDRDTGELFF; CDR3nt: TGTGCCAGCAGTTTGGGAGACAGAGATACCGGGGAGCTGTTTTTT